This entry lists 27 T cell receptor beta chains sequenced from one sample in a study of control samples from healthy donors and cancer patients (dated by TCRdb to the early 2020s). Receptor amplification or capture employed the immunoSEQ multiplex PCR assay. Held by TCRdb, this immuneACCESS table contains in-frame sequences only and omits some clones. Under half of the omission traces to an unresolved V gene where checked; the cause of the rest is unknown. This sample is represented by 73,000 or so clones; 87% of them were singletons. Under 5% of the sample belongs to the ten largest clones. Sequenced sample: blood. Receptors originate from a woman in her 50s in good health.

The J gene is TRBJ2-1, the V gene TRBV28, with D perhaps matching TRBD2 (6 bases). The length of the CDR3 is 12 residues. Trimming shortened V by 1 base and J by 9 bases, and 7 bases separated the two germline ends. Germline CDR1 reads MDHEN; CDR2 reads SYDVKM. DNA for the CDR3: TGTGCCAGCAGTTTATACGGGGGTGAGCAGTTCTTC. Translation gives CASSLYGGEQFF. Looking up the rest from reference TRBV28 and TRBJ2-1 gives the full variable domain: DVKVTQSSRYLVKRTGEKVFLECVQDMDHENMFWYRQDPGLGLRLIYFSYDVKMKEKGDIPEGYSVSREKKERFSLILESASTNQTSMYLCASSLYGGEQFFGPGTRLTVL.

This chain's CDR3 is CASSVGSGQNTEAFF. The DNA for the CDR3 is TGTGCCAGCAGCGTAGGTTCCGGACAGAACACTGAAGCTTTCTTT. The genes are TRBV9 and TRBJ1-1, with D perhaps TRBD1 (5 bases). Germline CDR1 reads SGDLS; CDR2 reads YYNGEE. The germline V and J ends were trimmed by 0 bases and 1 base, with 10 bases remaining between them. CDR3 length: 15 residues.

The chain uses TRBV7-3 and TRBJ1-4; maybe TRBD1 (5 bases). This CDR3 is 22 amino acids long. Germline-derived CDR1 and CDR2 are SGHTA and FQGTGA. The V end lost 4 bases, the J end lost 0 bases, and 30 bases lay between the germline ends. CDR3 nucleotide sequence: TGTGCCAGCAGCTCTAAGCCCTGCGGGGTCCGGGACCGCATGACAACTAATGAAAAACTGTTTTTT. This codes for CASSSKPCGVRDRMTTNEKLFF.

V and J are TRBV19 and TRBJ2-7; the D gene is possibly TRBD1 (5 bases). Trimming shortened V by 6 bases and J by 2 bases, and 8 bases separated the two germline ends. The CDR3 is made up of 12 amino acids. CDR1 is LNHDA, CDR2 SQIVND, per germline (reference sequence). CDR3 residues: CASSQGPYEQYF. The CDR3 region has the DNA TGTGCCAGTAGCCAGGGCCCCTACGAGCAGTACTTC.

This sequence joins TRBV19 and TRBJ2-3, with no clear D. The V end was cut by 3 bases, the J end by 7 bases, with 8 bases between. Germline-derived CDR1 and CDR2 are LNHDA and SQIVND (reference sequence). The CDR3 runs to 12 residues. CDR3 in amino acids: CASSIVGHTQYF. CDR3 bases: TGTGCCAGTAGTATCGTCGGACATACGCAGTATTTT.

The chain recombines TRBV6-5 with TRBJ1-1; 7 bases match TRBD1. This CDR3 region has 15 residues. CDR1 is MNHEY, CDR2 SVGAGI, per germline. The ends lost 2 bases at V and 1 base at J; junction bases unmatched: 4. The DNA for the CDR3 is TGTGCCAGCAGTTACCAGGGACAGCCGAACACTGAAGCTTTCTTT. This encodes CASSYQGQPNTEAFF.

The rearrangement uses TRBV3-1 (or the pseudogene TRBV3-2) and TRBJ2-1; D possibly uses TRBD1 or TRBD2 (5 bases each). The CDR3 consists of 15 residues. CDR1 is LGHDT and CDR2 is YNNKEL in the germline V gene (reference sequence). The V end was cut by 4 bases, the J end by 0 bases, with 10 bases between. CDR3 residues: CASSPGAISYNEQFF. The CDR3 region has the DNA TGTGCCAGCAGCCCCGGGGCTATCTCCTACAATGAGCAGTTCTTC.

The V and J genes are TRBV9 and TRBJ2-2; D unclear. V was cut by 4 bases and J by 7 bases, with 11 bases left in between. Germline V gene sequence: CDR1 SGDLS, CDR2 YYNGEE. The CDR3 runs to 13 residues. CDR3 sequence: CASSRRTVGELFF. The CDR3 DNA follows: TGTGCCAGCAGCCGCAGGACGGTCGGGGAGCTGTTTTTT.

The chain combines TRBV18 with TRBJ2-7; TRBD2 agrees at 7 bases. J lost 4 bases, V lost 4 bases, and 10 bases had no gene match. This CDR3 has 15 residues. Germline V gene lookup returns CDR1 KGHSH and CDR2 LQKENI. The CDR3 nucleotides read TGTGCCAGCTCACTACCGGGACTATCTACATACGAGCAGTACTTC. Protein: CASSLPGLSTYEQYF.

The CDR3 loop is CASSQPGSGDNSPLHF. The CDR3 nucleotides are TGTGCCAGCAGCCAACCCGGATCTGGGGATAATTCACCCCTCCACTTT. The gene calls are TRBV4-2 and TRBJ1-6; D is undetermined. Trimming took 2 bases from V and 5 from J, leaving 13 bases between them. There are 16 residues in the CDR3. In germline, CDR1 is LGHNA, CDR2 YNFKEQ.

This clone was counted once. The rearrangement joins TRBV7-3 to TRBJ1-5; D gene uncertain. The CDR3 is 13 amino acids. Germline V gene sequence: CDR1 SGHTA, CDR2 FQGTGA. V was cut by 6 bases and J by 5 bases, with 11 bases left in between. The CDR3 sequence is CASSQGLYQPQHF. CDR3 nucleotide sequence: TGTGCCAGCAGTCAAGGACTTTATCAGCCCCAGCATTTT. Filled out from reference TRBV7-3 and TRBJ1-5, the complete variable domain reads GAGVSQTPSNKVTEKGKYVELRCDPISGHTALYWYRQSLGQGPEFLIYFQGTGAADDSGLPNDRFFAVRPEGSVSTLKIQRTERGDSAVYLCASSQGLYQPQHFGDGTRLSIL.

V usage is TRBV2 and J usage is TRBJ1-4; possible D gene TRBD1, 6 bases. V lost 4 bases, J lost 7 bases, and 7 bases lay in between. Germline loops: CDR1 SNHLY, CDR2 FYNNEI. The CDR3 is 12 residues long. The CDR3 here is CASSGTVEKLFF. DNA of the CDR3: TGTGCCAGCAGTGGGACAGTTGAAAAACTGTTTTTT.

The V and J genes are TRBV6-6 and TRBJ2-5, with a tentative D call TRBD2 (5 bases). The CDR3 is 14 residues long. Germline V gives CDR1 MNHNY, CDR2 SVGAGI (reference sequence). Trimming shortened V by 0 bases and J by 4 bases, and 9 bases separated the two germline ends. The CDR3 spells CASSYSRVGETQYF. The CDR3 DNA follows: TGTGCCAGCAGTTACTCGAGGGTGGGAGAGACCCAGTACTTC.

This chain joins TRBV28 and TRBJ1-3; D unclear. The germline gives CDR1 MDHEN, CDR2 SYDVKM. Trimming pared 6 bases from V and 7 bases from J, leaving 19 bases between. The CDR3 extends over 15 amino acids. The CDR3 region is CASSKLWSRENTIYF. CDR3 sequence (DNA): TGTGCCAGCAGCAAACTCTGGAGTCGGGAGAACACCATATATTTT.

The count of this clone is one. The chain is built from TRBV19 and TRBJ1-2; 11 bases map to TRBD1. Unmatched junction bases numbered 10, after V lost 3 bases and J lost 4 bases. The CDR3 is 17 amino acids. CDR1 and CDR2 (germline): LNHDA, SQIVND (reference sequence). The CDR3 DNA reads TGTGCCAGTAGTATTCGGGGAGGACAGGGGGCATCCTATGGCTACACCTTC. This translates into CASSIRGGQGASYGYTF.

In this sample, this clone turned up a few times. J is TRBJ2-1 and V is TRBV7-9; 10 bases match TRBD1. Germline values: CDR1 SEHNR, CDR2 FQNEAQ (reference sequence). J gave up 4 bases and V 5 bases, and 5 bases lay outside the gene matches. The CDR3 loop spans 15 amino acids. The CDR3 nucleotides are TGTGCCAGCAGCCTACGGACAGGGGGGTACAATGAGCAGTTCTTC. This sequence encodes CASSLRTGGYNEQFF.

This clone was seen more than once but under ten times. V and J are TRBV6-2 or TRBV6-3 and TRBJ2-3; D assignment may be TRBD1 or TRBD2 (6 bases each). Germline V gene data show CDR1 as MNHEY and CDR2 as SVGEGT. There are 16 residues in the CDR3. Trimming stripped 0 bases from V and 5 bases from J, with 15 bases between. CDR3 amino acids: CASSYSEGGGGDTQYF. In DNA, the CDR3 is TGTGCCAGCAGTTACTCCGAGGGGGGCGGCGGAGATACGCAGTATTTT.

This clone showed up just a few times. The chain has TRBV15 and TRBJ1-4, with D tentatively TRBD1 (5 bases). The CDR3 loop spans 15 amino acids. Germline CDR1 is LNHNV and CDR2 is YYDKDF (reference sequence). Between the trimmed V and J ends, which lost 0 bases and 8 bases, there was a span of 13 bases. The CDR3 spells CATSRDPAREEKLFF. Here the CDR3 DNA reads TGTGCCACCAGCAGAGATCCGGCCAGGGAAGAAAAACTGTTTTTT.

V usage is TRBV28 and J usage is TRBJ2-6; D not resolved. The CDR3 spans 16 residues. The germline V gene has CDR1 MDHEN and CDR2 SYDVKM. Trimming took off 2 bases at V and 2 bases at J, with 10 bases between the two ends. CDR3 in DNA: TGTGCCAGCAGTTTAAGCCCAAGGGCTGGGGCCAACGTCCTGACTTTC. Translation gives CASSLSPRAGANVLTF.

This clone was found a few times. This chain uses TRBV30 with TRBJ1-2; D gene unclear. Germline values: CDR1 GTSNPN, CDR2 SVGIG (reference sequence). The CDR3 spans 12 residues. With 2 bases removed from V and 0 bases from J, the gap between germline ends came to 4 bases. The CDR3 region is CAWSQPNYGYTF. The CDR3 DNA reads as TGTGCCTGGAGTCAACCTAACTATGGCTACACCTTC.

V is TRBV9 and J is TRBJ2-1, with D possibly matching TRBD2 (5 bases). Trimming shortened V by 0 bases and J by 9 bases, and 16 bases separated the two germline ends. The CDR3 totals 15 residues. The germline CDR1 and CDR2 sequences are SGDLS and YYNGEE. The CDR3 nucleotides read TGTGCCAGCAGCGTAGTGAACCAACCAGAGGGTGAGCAGTTCTTC. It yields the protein CASSVVNQPEGEQFF.

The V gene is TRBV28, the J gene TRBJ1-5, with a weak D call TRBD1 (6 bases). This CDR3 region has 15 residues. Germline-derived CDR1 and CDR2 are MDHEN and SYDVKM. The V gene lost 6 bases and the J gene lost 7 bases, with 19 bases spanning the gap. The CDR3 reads CASRAGGARGQPQHF. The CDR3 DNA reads TGTGCCAGCAGGGCCGGGGGGGCGCGGGGCCAGCCCCAGCATTTT.

The CDR3 region has the DNA TGCGCCAGCAGCTTGTCCGCGGGTTCGGCAGGGAAACTGTTTTTT. This translates into CASSLSAGSAGKLFF. This sequence joins TRBV5-1 and TRBJ1-4; D might be TRBD1 (5 bases). CDR1 is SGHRS and CDR2 is YFSETQ in the germline V gene. V shed 1 base and J shed 11 bases, with 18 bases lying between them. This CDR3 spans 15 amino acids. Filled out from reference TRBV5-1 and TRBJ1-4, the complete variable domain reads KAGVTQTPRYLIKTRGQQVTLSCSPISGHRSVSWYQQTPGQGLQFLFEYFSETQRNKGNFPGRFSGRQFSNSRSEMNVSTLELGDSALYLCASSLSAGSAGKLFFGSGTQLSVL.

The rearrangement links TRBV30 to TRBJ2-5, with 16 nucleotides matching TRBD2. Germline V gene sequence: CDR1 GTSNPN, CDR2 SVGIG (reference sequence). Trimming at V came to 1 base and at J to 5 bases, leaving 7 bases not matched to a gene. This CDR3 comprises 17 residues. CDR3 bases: TGTGCCTGGAGTGGTGGGACTAGCGGGAGGGCCAGGGAGACCCAGTACTTC. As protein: CAWSGGTSGRARETQYF.

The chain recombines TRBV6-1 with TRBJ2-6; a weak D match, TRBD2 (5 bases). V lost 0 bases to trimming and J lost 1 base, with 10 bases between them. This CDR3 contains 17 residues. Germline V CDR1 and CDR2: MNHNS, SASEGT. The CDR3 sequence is CASSEALRGSGANVLTF. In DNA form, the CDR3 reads TGTGCCAGCAGTGAAGCGCTTCGGGGATCTGGGGCCAACGTCCTGACTTTC.

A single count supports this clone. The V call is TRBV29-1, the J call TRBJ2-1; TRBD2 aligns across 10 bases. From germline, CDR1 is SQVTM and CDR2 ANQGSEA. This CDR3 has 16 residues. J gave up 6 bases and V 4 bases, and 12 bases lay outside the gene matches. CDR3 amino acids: CSVVVASGSMGNEQFF. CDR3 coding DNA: TGCAGCGTTGTGGTTGCTAGCGGGAGTATGGGCAATGAGCAGTTCTTC.

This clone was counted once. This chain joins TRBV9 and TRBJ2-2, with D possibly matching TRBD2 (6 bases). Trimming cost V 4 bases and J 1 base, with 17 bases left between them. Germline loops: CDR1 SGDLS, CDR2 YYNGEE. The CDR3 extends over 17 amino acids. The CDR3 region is CASSITHDSGNTGELFF. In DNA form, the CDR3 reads TGTGCCAGCAGCATTACCCATGATAGCGGGAACACCGGGGAGCTGTTTTTT.